Included here is one T cell receptor (beta chain) sequence, with context. The antigen remains undetermined. The data were obtained in a study of radiotherapy plus CTLA-4 blockade in lung cancer. Study results and caveats: TCR clones originating in tumors grew in number in blood after radiotherapy plus ipilimumab.

Libraries were prepared by immunoSEQ multiplex PCR; TCRdb keeps only in-frame clonotypes and omits some of them. The table has about 68,000 clones, 70% to 85% seen once. Focal radiation plus CTLA-4 blockade with ipilimumab was given to patients with chemo-refractory metastatic non-small-cell lung cancer. Deletions cut 3 bases from V and 7 bases from J, with 12 bases between. This CDR3 region has 12 residues. CDR1 is SQVTM and CDR2 is ANQGSEA in the germline V gene. The sample in question was peripheral blood, obtained from a patient treated with radiotherapy plus ipilimumab. This clonotype originated in a human donor with non-small cell lung cancer who had a complete response to radiotherapy plus ipilimumab. The chain joins TRBV29-1 to TRBJ1-2; D may be TRBD1 (5 bases). CDR3 sequence reads: CSVDTRESGYTF. CDR3 DNA sequence: TGCAGCGTTGATACCAGGGAGAGTGGCTACACCTTC.